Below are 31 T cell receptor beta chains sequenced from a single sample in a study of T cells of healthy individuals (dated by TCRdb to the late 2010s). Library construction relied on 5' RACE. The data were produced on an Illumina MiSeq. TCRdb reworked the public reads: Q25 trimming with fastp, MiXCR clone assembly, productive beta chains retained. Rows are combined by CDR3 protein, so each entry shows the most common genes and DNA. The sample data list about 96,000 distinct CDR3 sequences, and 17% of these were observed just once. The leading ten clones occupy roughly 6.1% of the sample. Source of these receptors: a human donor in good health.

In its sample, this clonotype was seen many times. DNA of the CDR3: TGTGCCAGCAGTTACTCGATGGGGTTGGGAGAGACCCAGTACTTC. Translating gives CASSYSMGLGETQYF. V usage is TRBV6-6 and J usage is TRBJ2-5, with D unclear. This CDR3 comprises 15 residues. Trimming stripped 0 bases from V and 4 bases from J, with 12 bases between. Germline V gene sequence: CDR1 MNHNY, CDR2 SVGAGI (reference sequence).

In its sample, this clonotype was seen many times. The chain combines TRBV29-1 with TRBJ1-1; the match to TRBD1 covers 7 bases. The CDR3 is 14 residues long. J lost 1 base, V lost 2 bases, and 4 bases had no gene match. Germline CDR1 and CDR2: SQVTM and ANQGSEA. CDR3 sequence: CSVEPQGGNTEAFF. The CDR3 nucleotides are TGCAGCGTTGAACCCCAGGGGGGGAACACTGAAGCTTTCTTT.

Here the CDR3 reads CASSFNRGRDQPQHF. DNA of the CDR3: TGTGCCAGCAGTTTTAACAGGGGGCGCGATCAGCCCCAGCATTTT. The genes are TRBV12-3 or TRBV12-4 and TRBJ1-5; 9 nucleotides align to TRBD1. V lost 3 bases, J lost 5 bases, and 5 bases stayed unmatched. This CDR3 comprises 15 residues.

CDR3 coding DNA: TGTGCCAGCAGTCGACGCGACAGGGGTGACGACGAGCAGTACTTC. Protein product: CASSRRDRGDDEQYF. This rearrangement joins TRBV28 to TRBJ2-7; 8 nucleotides align to TRBD1. Germline values: CDR1 MDHEN, CDR2 SYDVKM. The CDR3 has 15 amino acids. The V and J ends lost 5 bases and 5 bases, in that order; junction bases with no gene match: 11.

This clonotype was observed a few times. The CDR3 DNA reads as TGTGCCAGCAGTTACTCGACCGGGAGCGGTGAGCAGTTCTTC. Translated: CASSYSTGSGEQFF. V is TRBV6-5 and J is TRBJ2-1; TRBD2 might be the D (6 bases). V gave up 0 bases and J gave up 9 bases, with 12 bases separating them. Germline CDR1 and CDR2: MNHEY and SVGAGI. The CDR3 length is 14 residues.

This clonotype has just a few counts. The CDR3 DNA reads as TGTGCCAGCTTCCCCGGGACAGGGTCCTCACCCCTCCACTTT. This encodes CASFPGTGSSPLHF. The chain is built from TRBV28 and TRBJ1-6; 9 bases fit TRBD1. The CDR3 loop spans 14 amino acids. Germline CDR1 reads MDHEN; CDR2 reads SYDVKM. The V segment lost 8 bases and the J segment 10 bases; nucleotides outside the gene matches: 9.

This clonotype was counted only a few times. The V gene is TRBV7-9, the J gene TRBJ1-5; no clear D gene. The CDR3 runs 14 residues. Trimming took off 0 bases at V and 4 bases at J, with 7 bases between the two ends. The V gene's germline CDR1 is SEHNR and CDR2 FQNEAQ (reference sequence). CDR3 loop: CASSLAGLNQPQHF. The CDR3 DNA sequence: TGTGCCAGCAGCTTAGCAGGGTTAAATCAGCCCCAGCATTTT.

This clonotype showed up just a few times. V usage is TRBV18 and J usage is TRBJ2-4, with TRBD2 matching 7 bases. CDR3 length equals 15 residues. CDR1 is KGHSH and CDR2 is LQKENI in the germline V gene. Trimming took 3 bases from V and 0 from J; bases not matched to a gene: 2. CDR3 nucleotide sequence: TGTGCCAGCTCACCTCCGGGGGGAGCCAAAAACATTCAGTACTTC. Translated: CASSPPGGAKNIQYF.

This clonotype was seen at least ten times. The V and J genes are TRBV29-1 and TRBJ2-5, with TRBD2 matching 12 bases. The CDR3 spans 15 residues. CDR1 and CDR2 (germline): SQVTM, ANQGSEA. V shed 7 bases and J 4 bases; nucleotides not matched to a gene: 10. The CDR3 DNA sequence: TGCAGCGCACTCAAGCGGGGACTAGCGGGAGAGACCCAGTACTTC. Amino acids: CSALKRGLAGETQYF.

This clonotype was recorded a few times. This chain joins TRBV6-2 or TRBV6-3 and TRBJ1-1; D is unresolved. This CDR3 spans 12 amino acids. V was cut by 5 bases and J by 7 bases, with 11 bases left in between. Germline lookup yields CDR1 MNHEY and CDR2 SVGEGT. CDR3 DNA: TGTGCCAGCAGTATCCGGAGAAATGAAGCTTTCTTT. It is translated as CASSIRRNEAFF.

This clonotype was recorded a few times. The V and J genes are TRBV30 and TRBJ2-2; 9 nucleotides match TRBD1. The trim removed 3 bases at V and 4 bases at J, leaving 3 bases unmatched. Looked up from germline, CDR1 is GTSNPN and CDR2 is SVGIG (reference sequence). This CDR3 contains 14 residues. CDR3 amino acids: CAWRQGAITGELFF. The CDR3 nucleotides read TGTGCCTGGAGACAGGGGGCGATCACCGGGGAGCTGTTTTTT.

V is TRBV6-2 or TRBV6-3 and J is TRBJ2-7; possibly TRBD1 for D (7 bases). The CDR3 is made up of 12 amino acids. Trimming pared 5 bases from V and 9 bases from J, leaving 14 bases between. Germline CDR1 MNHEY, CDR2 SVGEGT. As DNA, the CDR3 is TGTGCCAGCAGTGCGGGACAGACCGGGCAGTACTTC. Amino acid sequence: CASSAGQTGQYF.

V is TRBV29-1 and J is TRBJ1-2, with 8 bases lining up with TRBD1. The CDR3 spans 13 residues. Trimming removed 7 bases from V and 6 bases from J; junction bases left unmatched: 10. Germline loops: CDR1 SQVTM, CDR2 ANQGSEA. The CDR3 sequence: CSARRAGGDGYTF. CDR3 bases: TGCAGCGCCCGCCGGGCAGGGGGCGATGGCTACACCTTC.

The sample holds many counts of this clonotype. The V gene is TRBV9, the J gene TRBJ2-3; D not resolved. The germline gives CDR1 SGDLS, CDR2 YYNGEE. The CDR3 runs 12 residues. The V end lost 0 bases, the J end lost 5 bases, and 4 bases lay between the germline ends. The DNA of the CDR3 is TGTGCCAGCAGCGTAGATAAAGATACGCAGTATTTT. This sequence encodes CASSVDKDTQYF.

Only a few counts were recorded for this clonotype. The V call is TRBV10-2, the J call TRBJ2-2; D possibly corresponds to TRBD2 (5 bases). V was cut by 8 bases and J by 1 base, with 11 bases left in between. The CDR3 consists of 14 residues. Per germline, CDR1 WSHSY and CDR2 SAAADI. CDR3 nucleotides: TGCGCCAGCTTAAAAGGGAGGAACACCGGGGAGCTGTTTTTT. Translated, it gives CASLKGRNTGELFF.

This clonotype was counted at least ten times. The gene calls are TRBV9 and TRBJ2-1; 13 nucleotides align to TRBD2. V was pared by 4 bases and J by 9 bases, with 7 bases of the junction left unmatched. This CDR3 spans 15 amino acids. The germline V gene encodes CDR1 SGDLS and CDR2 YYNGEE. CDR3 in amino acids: CASSLRLAGGGEQFF. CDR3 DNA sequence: TGTGCCAGCAGCCTCAGACTAGCGGGGGGCGGTGAGCAGTTCTTC.

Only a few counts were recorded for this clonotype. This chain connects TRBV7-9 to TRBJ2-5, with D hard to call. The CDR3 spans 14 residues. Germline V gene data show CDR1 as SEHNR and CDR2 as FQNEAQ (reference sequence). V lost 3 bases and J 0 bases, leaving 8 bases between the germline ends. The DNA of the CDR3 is TGTGCCAGCAGCTTCCGACGGGACCAAGAGACCCAGTACTTC. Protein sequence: CASSFRRDQETQYF. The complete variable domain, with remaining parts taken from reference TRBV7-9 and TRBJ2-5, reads DTGVSQNPRHKITKRGQNVTFRCDPISEHNRLYWYRQTLGQGPEFLTYFQNEAQLEKSRLLSDRFSAERPKGSFSTLEIQRTEQGDSAMYLCASSFRRDQETQYFGPGTRLLVL.

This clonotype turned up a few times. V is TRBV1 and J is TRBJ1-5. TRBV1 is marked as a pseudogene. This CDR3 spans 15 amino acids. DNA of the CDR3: TGCACCAGCAGCCCAGGGGAACTGATGTTCCAGCCCCAGCATTTT. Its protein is CTSSPGELMFQPQHF.

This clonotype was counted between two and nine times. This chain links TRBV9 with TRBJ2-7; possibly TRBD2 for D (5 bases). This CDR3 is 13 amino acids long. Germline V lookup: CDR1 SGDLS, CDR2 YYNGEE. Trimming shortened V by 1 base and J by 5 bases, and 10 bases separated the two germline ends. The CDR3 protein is CASSVRPGDEQYF. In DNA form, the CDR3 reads TGTGCCAGCAGCGTAAGGCCCGGGGACGAGCAGTACTTC.

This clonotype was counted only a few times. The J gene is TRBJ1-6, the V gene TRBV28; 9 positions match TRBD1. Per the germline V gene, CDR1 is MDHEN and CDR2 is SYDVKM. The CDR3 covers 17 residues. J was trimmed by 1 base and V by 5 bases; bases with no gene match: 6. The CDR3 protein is CASSVGTGWSYNSPLHF. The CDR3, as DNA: TGTGCCAGCAGTGTGGGGACAGGGTGGTCCTATAATTCACCCCTCCACTTT.

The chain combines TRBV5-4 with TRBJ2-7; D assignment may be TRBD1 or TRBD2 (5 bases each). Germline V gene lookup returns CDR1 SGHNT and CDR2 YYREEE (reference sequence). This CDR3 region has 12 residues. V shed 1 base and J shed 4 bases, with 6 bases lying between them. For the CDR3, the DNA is TGTGCCAGCAGCTTGTGGGGGTACGAGCAGTACTTC. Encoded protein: CASSLWGYEQYF.

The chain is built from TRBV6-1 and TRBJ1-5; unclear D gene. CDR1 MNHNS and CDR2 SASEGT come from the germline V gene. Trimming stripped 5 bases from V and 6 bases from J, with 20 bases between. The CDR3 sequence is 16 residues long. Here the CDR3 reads CASSFTPQVSSQPQHF. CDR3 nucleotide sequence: TGTGCCAGCAGTTTCACACCTCAGGTATCCAGTCAGCCCCAGCATTTT.

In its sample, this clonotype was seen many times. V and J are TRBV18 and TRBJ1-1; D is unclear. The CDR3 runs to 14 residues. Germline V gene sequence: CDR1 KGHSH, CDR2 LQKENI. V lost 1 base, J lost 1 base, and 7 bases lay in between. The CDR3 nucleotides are TGTGCCAGCTCACCACGGTCAGCGAACACTGAAGCTTTCTTT. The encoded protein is CASSPRSANTEAFF. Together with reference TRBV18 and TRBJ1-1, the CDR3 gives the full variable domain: NAGVMQNPRHLVRRRGQEARLRCSPMKGHSHVYWYRQLPEEGLKFMVYLQKENIIDESGMPKERFSAEFPKEGPSILRIQQVVRGDSAAYFCASSPRSANTEAFFGQGTRLTVV.

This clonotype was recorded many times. Here the CDR3 DNA reads TGTGCCAGCAGCCAAGGCTGCAGCCTCAGGGATCAGCCCCAGCATTTT. Protein product: CASSQGCSLRDQPQHF. The chain employs TRBV3-2 and TRBJ1-5; the D call in the table, TRBD1, was not verified against the DNA. TRBV3-2 is listed as a pseudogene. The CDR3 is 16 amino acids.

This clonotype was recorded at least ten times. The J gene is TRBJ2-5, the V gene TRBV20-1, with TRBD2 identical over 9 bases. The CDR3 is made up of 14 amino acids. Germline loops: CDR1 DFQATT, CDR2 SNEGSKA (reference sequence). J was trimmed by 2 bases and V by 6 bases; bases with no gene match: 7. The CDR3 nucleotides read TGCAGTGCGCGGGGCGGGGGGGCACAAGAGACCCAGTACTTC. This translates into CSARGGGAQETQYF.

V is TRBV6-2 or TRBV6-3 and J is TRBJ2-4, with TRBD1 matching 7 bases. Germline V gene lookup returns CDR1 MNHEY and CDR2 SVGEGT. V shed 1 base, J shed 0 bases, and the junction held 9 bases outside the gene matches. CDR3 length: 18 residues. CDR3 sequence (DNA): TGTGCCAGCAGTTACTGGTACGGGGACAGATTAGCCAAAAACATTCAGTACTTC. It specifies CASSYWYGDRLAKNIQYF.

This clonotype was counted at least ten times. This CDR3 is CASSARPSNQPQHF. As DNA, the CDR3 is TGTGCCAGCAGTGCCCGACCGAGCAATCAGCCCCAGCATTTT. The chain employs TRBV12-3 or TRBV12-4 and TRBJ1-5; no definite D call. V shed 5 bases and J shed 1 base, with 9 bases lying between them. The CDR3 is 14 amino acids.

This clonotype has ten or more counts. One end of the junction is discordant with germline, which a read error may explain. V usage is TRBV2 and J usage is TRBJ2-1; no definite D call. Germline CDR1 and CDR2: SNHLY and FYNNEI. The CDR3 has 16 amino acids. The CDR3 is CASSQASPLHYNEQFF. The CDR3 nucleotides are TGTGCCAGCAGTCAAGCTTCCCCCCTCCATTACAATGAGCAGTTCTTC. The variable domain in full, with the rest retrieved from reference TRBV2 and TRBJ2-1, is EPEVTQTPSHQVTQMGQEVILRCVPISNHLYFYWYRQILGQKVEFLVSFYNNEISEKSEIFDDQFSVERPDGSNFTLKIRSTKLEDSAMYFCASSQASPLHYNEQFFGPGTRLTVL.

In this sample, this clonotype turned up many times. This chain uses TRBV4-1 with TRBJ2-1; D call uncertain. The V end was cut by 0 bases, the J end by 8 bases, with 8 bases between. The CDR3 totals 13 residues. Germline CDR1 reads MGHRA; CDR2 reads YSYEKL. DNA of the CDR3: TGCGCCAGCAGCCAAGATTCACGGTATGAGCAGTTCTTC. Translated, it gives CASSQDSRYEQFF.

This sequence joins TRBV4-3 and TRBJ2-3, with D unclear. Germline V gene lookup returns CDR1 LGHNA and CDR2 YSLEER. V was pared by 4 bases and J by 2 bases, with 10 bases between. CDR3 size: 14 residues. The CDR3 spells CASSPRVPTDTQYF. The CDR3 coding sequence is TGCGCCAGCAGCCCCCGCGTTCCCACAGATACGCAGTATTTT.

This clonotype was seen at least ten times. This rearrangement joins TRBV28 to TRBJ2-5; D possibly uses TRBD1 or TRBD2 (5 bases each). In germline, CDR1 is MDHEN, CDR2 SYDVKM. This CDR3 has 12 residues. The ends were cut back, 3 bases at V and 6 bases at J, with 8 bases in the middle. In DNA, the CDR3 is TGTGCCAGCAGTTTGGGGGTGCAGACCCAGTACTTC. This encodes CASSLGVQTQYF.